A selection of T cell receptor beta chains follows, all from one sample in a study of shared clonotypes between healthy human individuals. The table came from immunoSEQ multiplex PCR; TCRdb's copy has only in-frame clones and leaves some out. The sample has hundreds of thousands of clones, approximately 75% seen once. The sequencing input was memory CD4+ T cells sorted from blood. The source of these receptors is a woman aged 25 to 39 in good health. Both conserved end residues are part of each CDR3. D genes are given only for firm matches. For some rows the clone size is stated as once, few or many, or as a class when expanded; others skip it.

V: TRBV19; size: many; J: TRBJ2-3; D: -; CDR3: CASSRTATDTQYF; DNA: TGTGCCAGTAGCCGAACAGCCACAGATACGCAGTATTTT
V: TRBV19; size: -; J: TRBJ2-1; D: TRBD2; CDR3: CASTPGLADTQQFF; DNA: TGTGCCAGTACTCCCGGACTAGCGGACACCCAGCAGTTCTTC
V: TRBV7-2; size: once; J: TRBJ1-1; D: TRBD1; CDR3: CASSVQGTEAFF; DNA: TGTGCCAGCAGCGTACAGGGGACTGAAGCTTTCTTT
V: TRBV2; size: -; J: TRBJ1-5; D: -; CDR3: CASRSHYSNQPQHF; DNA: TGTGCCAGCCGCTCCCATTATAGCAATCAGCCCCAGCATTTT
V: TRBV28; size: -; J: TRBJ1-1; D: -; CDR3: CASRGLNTEAFF; DNA: TGTGCCTCGAGGGGCCTGAACACTGAAGCTTTCTTT
V: TRBV7-8; size: -; J: TRBJ2-5; D: -; CDR3: CASSLARGTGIGETQYF; DNA: TGTGCCAGCAGCTTAGCTCGGGGAACGGGAATAGGGGAGACCCAGTACTTC
V: TRBV19; size: -; J: TRBJ2-5; D: -; CDR3: CASSNTRGETQYF; DNA: TGTGCCAGTAGTAACACTCGGGGAGAGACCCAGTACTTC
V: TRBV7-9; size: few; J: TRBJ1-1; D: -; CDR3: CASSFVGANTEAFF; DNA: TGTGCCAGCAGCTTCGTAGGAGCCAACACTGAAGCTTTCTTT
V: TRBV9; size: -; J: TRBJ1-4; D: -; CDR3: CASSVEQTNEKLFF; DNA: TGTGCCAGCAGCGTAGAACAGACGAATGAAAAACTGTTTTTT
V: TRBV2; size: few; J: TRBJ2-2; D: TRBD1; CDR3: CASRVGQGAGGELFF; DNA: TGTGCCAGCAGAGTCGGACAGGGGGCGGGCGGGGAGCTGTTTTTT
V: TRBV11-2; size: -; J: TRBJ2-2; D: -; CDR3: CASSQRGTGELFF; DNA: TGTGCCAGCAGCCAACGAGGGACCGGGGAGCTGTTTTTT
V: TRBV19; size: -; J: TRBJ1-5; D: -; CDR3: CASSIGWGSQPQHF; DNA: TGTGCCAGTAGTATAGGATGGGGAAGTCAGCCCCAGCATTTT
V: TRBV2; size: -; J: TRBJ2-1; D: -; CDR3: CASSDTGNNEQFF; DNA: TGTGCCAGCAGTGATACTGGAAACAATGAGCAGTTCTTC
V: TRBV5-1; size: -; J: TRBJ1-2; D: -; CDR3: CASSLGQRGYTF; DNA: TGCGCCAGCAGCTTGGGACAGAGGGGCTACACCTTC
V: TRBV6-5; size: few; J: TRBJ2-1; D: TRBD2; CDR3: CASSPGGDEQFF; DNA: TGTGCCAGCAGCCCTGGGGGGGATGAGCAGTTCTTC
V: TRBV13; size: -; J: TRBJ2-5; D: TRBD2; CDR3: CASSLPGLAGLETQYF; DNA: TGTGCCAGCAGCTTACCTGGGCTAGCGGGATTAGAGACCCAGTACTTC
V: TRBV6-6; size: -; J: TRBJ2-7; D: TRBD2; CDR3: CASSYSLAGEEEQYF; DNA: TGTGCCAGCAGTTACTCGCTAGCGGGAGAAGAAGAGCAGTACTTC
V: TRBV10-3; size: -; J: TRBJ1-1; D: -; CDR3: CAISGSGASEAFF; DNA: TGTGCCATCAGTGGGTCGGGGGCTTCTGAAGCTTTCTTT
V: TRBV7-3; size: -; J: TRBJ2-7; D: -; CDR3: CASSRDANYEQYF; DNA: TGTGCCAGCAGCCGAGACGCCAACTACGAGCAGTACTTC
V: TRBV7-6; size: -; J: TRBJ2-7; D: TRBD2; CDR3: CASSRGLAASYEQYF; DNA: TGTGCCAGCAGCCGCGGACTAGCGGCTTCCTACGAGCAGTACTTC
V: TRBV28; size: -; J: TRBJ2-4; D: -; CDR3: CASSVTGTRYGIQYF; DNA: TGTGCCAGCAGTGTCACCGGGACTCGTTACGGCATTCAGTACTTC
V: TRBV5-6; size: few; J: TRBJ1-4; D: TRBD1; CDR3: CASSLGQGTEKLFF; DNA: TGTGCCAGCAGCTTGGGACAGGGGACTGAAAAACTGTTTTTT
V: TRBV10-2; size: -; J: TRBJ2-1; D: -; CDR3: CASQNSVYNEQFF; DNA: TGCGCCAGTCAGAATAGCGTCTACAATGAGCAGTTCTTC